This T cell receptor (beta chain) was captured by sequencing in a study of OX40 agonist ivuxolimab in advanced cancers. Overall study context: From about 23 to 85 years was the age range, with a mean of around 54 years, and 70% to 85% were male.

The CDR3 contains 12 residues. The V gene lost 2 bases and the J gene lost 13 bases, with 14 bases spanning the gap. The assay was immunoSEQ multiplex PCR, and TCRdb's table has in-frame clones only and misses some. The sample contains 45,000 to 55,000 clones, over 75% of which appear only once. With regard to this clone: What it recognizes is unknown.

The study, taken as a whole, reports: More expanded clones were found, on average, in CD8+ than in CD4+ T cells.

Patients who had autoimmune disease history or got systemic immunosuppression were left out. Samples were taken at baseline and on day 1 of cycles 4 and 7. This TCR was sampled from an adult with an advanced solid tumor such as melanoma, head and neck, liver or kidney cancer. The rearrangement uses TRBV23-1 and TRBJ1-1; D unresolved. TRBV23-1 is labeled an ORF, and its function is uncertain. The source material was CD4+ or CD8+ T cells sorted from blood, sampled in a trial of the OX40 agonist ivuxolimab. The CDR3 region is CASSQIRCVGFF. As DNA, the CDR3 is TGCGCCAGCAGTCAAATTCGGTGTGTTGGTTTCTTT.